These 3 T cell receptor beta chains originate from one sample sequenced in a study of shared clonotypes between healthy human individuals. The method was immunoSEQ multiplex PCR; TCRdb's version includes in-frame clones alone and lacks a portion of them. The table has approximately 720,000 clones, about three quarters seen once. Sequenced: memory CD4+ T cells sorted from blood. The subset denotes: CD45RA-negative fraction. All receptors come from a woman in her 30s in good health.

This clone has only a few counts. V and J are TRBV11-2 and TRBJ1-5; D is unresolved. The V and J ends lost 5 bases and 9 bases respectively, with 11 bases between them. The CDR3 contains 12 residues. Germline assignment: CDR1 SGHAT and CDR2 FQNNGV. The DNA for the CDR3 is TGTGCCAGCAGCCAAGGTGGTCGGCCCCAGCATTTT. It encodes CASSQGGRPQHF.

The gene calls are TRBV7-9 and TRBJ1-1; TRBD1 might be the D (5 bases). The CDR3 extends over 14 amino acids. Germline CDR1 and CDR2: SEHNR and FQNEAQ (reference sequence). Trimming took off 3 bases at V and 2 bases at J, with 10 bases between the two ends. The CDR3: CASSFVTENTEAFF. The DNA of the CDR3 is TGTGCCAGCAGCTTTGTGACAGAAAACACTGAAGCTTTCTTT.

This clone has a handful of counts. Other DNA sequences in the same sample also yield this CDR3. The rearrangement joins TRBV6-6 to TRBJ2-1; D possibly corresponds to TRBD2 (6 bases). The V and J ends lost 6 bases and 6 bases respectively, with 15 bases between them. CDR1 is MNHNY, CDR2 SVGAGI, per germline (reference sequence). The CDR3 sequence is 14 residues long. The CDR3 region is CASSRNRESNEQFF. The CDR3 DNA reads TGTGCCAGCAGCCGCAACCGGGAGAGCAATGAGCAGTTCTTC.